A selection of T cell receptor beta chains follows, all from one sample in a study of cytomegalovirus exposure and HLA in healthy donors. The table came from immunoSEQ multiplex PCR; TCRdb's copy has only in-frame clones and leaves some out. The sample consists of fewer than 250,000 clones, around 87% of them appearing once. Material for sequencing was PBMCs. These receptors all come from a man aged 18 to 30 in good health and CMV-seronegative. Both conserved end residues are part of each CDR3. D genes are given only for firm matches. Rows may omit the clone size; those that give it use once, few, many or a size class.

j_gene: TRBJ1-5; abundance: NA; d_gene: NA; v_gene: TRBV9; CDR3nt: TGTGCCAGCAGCGGGGCGAACAGGGATCAGCCCCAGCATTTT; CDR3aa: CASSGANRDQPQHF
j_gene: TRBJ1-1; abundance: NA; d_gene: NA; v_gene: TRBV10-3; CDR3nt: TGTGCCACCCGGGGGGCGGTTAACACTGAAGCTTTCTTT; CDR3aa: CATRGAVNTEAFF
j_gene: TRBJ2-2; abundance: NA; d_gene: NA; v_gene: TRBV19; CDR3nt: TGTGCCAGTAGAGCCCGGGAGCTGTTTTTT; CDR3aa: CASRARELFF
j_gene: TRBJ1-6; abundance: few; d_gene: TRBD1; v_gene: TRBV19; CDR3nt: TGTGCCAGTAGTACCCAGACAGGGGATGGTTCACCCCTCCACTTT; CDR3aa: CASSTQTGDGSPLHF
j_gene: TRBJ2-2; abundance: NA; d_gene: NA; v_gene: TRBV5-1; CDR3nt: TGCGCCAGCAGCCCCAGAACCCAGGGTCCCGGGGAGCTGTTTTTT; CDR3aa: CASSPRTQGPGELFF
j_gene: TRBJ2-7; abundance: NA; d_gene: TRBD2; v_gene: TRBV4-2; CDR3nt: TGTGCCAGCAGCCAATCGCGGGAGCGAGAGCAGTACTTC; CDR3aa: CASSQSREREQYF
j_gene: TRBJ2-5; abundance: NA; d_gene: TRBD2; v_gene: TRBV29-1; CDR3nt: TGCAGCGTTTCTAGCGGGGGGGCGAGAAACCAGTACTTC; CDR3aa: CSVSSGGARNQYF
j_gene: TRBJ1-4; abundance: once; d_gene: TRBD1; v_gene: TRBV10-3; CDR3nt: TGTGCCATCAGTGCCGGCGGGACAGGGGCTGAAAAACTGTTTTTT; CDR3aa: CAISAGGTGAEKLFF
j_gene: TRBJ2-3; abundance: NA; d_gene: TRBD2; v_gene: TRBV9; CDR3nt: TGTGCCAGCAAAAAGGGGGAACCGGGACTAGCTACAGATACGCAGTATTTT; CDR3aa: CASKKGEPGLATDTQYF
j_gene: TRBJ1-5; abundance: NA; d_gene: NA; v_gene: TRBV5-7; CDR3nt: TGTGCCAGCAGCTTGCGACGGAGCCATAGCAATCAGCCCCAGCATTTT; CDR3aa: CASSLRRSHSNQPQHF
j_gene: TRBJ2-3; abundance: NA; d_gene: NA; v_gene: TRBV28; CDR3nt: TGTGCCAGCAGTCTCAGTTCGGATACGCAGTATTTT; CDR3aa: CASSLSSDTQYF
j_gene: TRBJ1-5; abundance: NA; d_gene: NA; v_gene: TRBV7-7; CDR3nt: TGTGCCAGCTTGGGGCCCATCCATCAGCCCCAGCATTTT; CDR3aa: CASLGPIHQPQHF
j_gene: TRBJ1-3; abundance: NA; d_gene: TRBD1; v_gene: TRBV4-1; CDR3nt: TGCGCCAGCAGCCAAGTCTTTGGGGACAGCCGAAACACCATATATTTT; CDR3aa: CASSQVFGDSRNTIYF
j_gene: TRBJ2-7; abundance: NA; d_gene: NA; v_gene: TRBV6-5; CDR3nt: TGTGCCAGCAGTTACTCCGGGGGTGGGCAGTACTTC; CDR3aa: CASSYSGGGQYF
j_gene: TRBJ2-3; abundance: NA; d_gene: TRBD2; v_gene: TRBV5-1; CDR3nt: TGCGCCAGCAGCTTGGCTATTACGCTAGCGGGGGGGCCCACAGATACGCAGTATTTT; CDR3aa: CASSLAITLAGGPTDTQYF
j_gene: TRBJ1-4; abundance: NA; d_gene: NA; v_gene: TRBV7-8; CDR3nt: TGTGCCAGCAGCTTAATTGGGGGGAGAGAAAAACTGTTTTTT; CDR3aa: CASSLIGGREKLFF
j_gene: TRBJ2-2; abundance: NA; d_gene: TRBD2; v_gene: TRBV5-1; CDR3nt: TGCGCCAGCAGTTCCGGGGGGTTGGACACCGGGGAGCTGTTTTTT; CDR3aa: CASSSGGLDTGELFF
j_gene: TRBJ2-2; abundance: NA; d_gene: TRBD2; v_gene: TRBV4-1; CDR3nt: TGCGCCAGCAGCCAAGGGGGACTAGCAGTCCTGGGCGGGGAGCTGTTTTTT; CDR3aa: CASSQGGLAVLGGELFF
j_gene: TRBJ1-1; abundance: NA; d_gene: NA; v_gene: TRBV5-1; CDR3nt: TGCGCCAGCAGCCGGGAACCAGGGGCTGAAGCTTTCTTT; CDR3aa: CASSREPGAEAFF
j_gene: TRBJ1-1; abundance: NA; d_gene: NA; v_gene: TRBV7-2; CDR3nt: TGTGCCAGCAGCTCACAACTGAACACTGAAGCTTTCTTT; CDR3aa: CASSSQLNTEAFF
j_gene: TRBJ2-3; abundance: NA; d_gene: TRBD2; v_gene: TRBV30; CDR3nt: TGTGCCTGGAGTGTCGGAGCGGGAGTAAGAGATACGCAGTATTTT; CDR3aa: CAWSVGAGVRDTQYF
j_gene: TRBJ2-7; abundance: NA; d_gene: NA; v_gene: TRBV15; CDR3nt: TGTGCCACCAGCCCCCCCCTTGACAGGCCGACCTACGAGCAGTACTTC; CDR3aa: CATSPPLDRPTYEQYF
j_gene: TRBJ2-1; abundance: NA; d_gene: NA; v_gene: TRBV28; CDR3nt: TGTGCCAGCAACTACGGGGGATTGTACAATGAGCAGTTCTTC; CDR3aa: CASNYGGLYNEQFF
j_gene: TRBJ2-7; abundance: NA; d_gene: NA; v_gene: TRBV6-1; CDR3nt: TGTGCCAGCAGTGAAAGGTTATCTGTTACTAGCTCCTACGAGCAGTACTTC; CDR3aa: CASSERLSVTSSYEQYF
j_gene: TRBJ1-4; abundance: once; d_gene: NA; v_gene: TRBV7-9; CDR3nt: TGTGCCAGCAGTGACACAGGGAAAGACGAGGAAAAACTGTTTTTT; CDR3aa: CASSDTGKDEEKLFF
j_gene: TRBJ2-3; abundance: NA; d_gene: TRBD2; v_gene: TRBV4-1; CDR3nt: TGCGCCAGCAGCCCTGTAGGACTAGGAACAGATACGCAGTATTTT; CDR3aa: CASSPVGLGTDTQYF
j_gene: TRBJ2-7; abundance: NA; d_gene: NA; v_gene: TRBV18; CDR3nt: TGTGCCAGCTCACCGGAAACGGGAGCGGTGTACGAGCAGTACTTC; CDR3aa: CASSPETGAVYEQYF
j_gene: TRBJ1-5; abundance: NA; d_gene: TRBD1; v_gene: TRBV11-2; CDR3nt: TGTGCCAGCAGCTTTCGGGACAGGGGTTGGCCCCAGCATTTT; CDR3aa: CASSFRDRGWPQHF
j_gene: TRBJ2-1; abundance: NA; d_gene: TRBD2; v_gene: TRBV28; CDR3nt: TGTGCCAGCATTACAAAGCGGGAGAAATCCTACAATGAGCAGTTCTTC; CDR3aa: CASITKREKSYNEQFF
j_gene: TRBJ1-5; abundance: NA; d_gene: TRBD1; v_gene: TRBV19; CDR3nt: TGTGCCAGTAGTATAAGTGGGACAGCCTCCTTTAACAATCAGCCCCAGCATTTT; CDR3aa: CASSISGTASFNNQPQHF
j_gene: TRBJ2-2; abundance: NA; d_gene: NA; v_gene: TRBV5-4; CDR3nt: TGTGCCAGCAGCTTCGTCGGAGCCGGGGAGCTGTTTTTT; CDR3aa: CASSFVGAGELFF
j_gene: TRBJ1-1; abundance: NA; d_gene: TRBD1; v_gene: TRBV5-1; CDR3nt: TGCGCCAGCAGCTTACTGACAGGGCCCTACACTGAAGCTTTCTTT; CDR3aa: CASSLLTGPYTEAFF
j_gene: TRBJ2-7; abundance: NA; d_gene: TRBD2; v_gene: TRBV6-5; CDR3nt: TGTGCCAGCAGTTACCCATCGGCGGGAGCCGAGCAGTACTTC; CDR3aa: CASSYPSAGAEQYF
j_gene: TRBJ2-1; abundance: NA; d_gene: NA; v_gene: TRBV2; CDR3nt: TGTGCCAGCAGTGGGGGCTCGATGGGACTTGAGCAGTTCTTC; CDR3aa: CASSGGSMGLEQFF
j_gene: TRBJ2-2; abundance: NA; d_gene: NA; v_gene: TRBV6-5; CDR3nt: TGTGCCAGCAGTTATCGGACAGCCGGGGAGCTGTTTTTT; CDR3aa: CASSYRTAGELFF
j_gene: TRBJ1-1; abundance: NA; d_gene: NA; v_gene: TRBV13; CDR3nt: TGTGCCAGCGGGGACCGGGAGGCTTTCTTT; CDR3aa: CASGDREAFF
j_gene: TRBJ2-7; abundance: NA; d_gene: NA; v_gene: TRBV11-2; CDR3nt: TGTGCCAGCAGCTTAGATTGGCAGGGAAGGGGCTCCTACGAGCAGTACTTC; CDR3aa: CASSLDWQGRGSYEQYF
j_gene: TRBJ2-6; abundance: NA; d_gene: NA; v_gene: TRBV18; CDR3nt: TGTGCCAGCTCCCCAGCGGGCTCTGGGGCCAACGTCCTGACTTTC; CDR3aa: CASSPAGSGANVLTF
j_gene: TRBJ2-7; abundance: NA; d_gene: NA; v_gene: TRBV9; CDR3nt: TGTGCCAGCAGCCCTACGGGGAACAACGAGCAGTACTTC; CDR3aa: CASSPTGNNEQYF
j_gene: TRBJ2-4; abundance: NA; d_gene: TRBD1; v_gene: TRBV18; CDR3nt: TGTGCCAGCTCACCAGCGCCGGGACAGGAGAAAAACATTCAGTACTTC; CDR3aa: CASSPAPGQEKNIQYF
j_gene: TRBJ2-1; abundance: NA; d_gene: TRBD2; v_gene: TRBV2; CDR3nt: TGTGCCAGCAGCCATGGGGAGGGAAATGAGCAGTTCTTC; CDR3aa: CASSHGEGNEQFF
j_gene: TRBJ2-1; abundance: NA; d_gene: TRBD2; v_gene: TRBV11-2; CDR3nt: TGTGCCAGCAGCTTAGAAGCGCGGGGGACGGATGAGCAGTTCTTC; CDR3aa: CASSLEARGTDEQFF
j_gene: TRBJ1-2; abundance: NA; d_gene: NA; v_gene: TRBV28; CDR3nt: TGTGCCAGCAGTTTGACAAAGCCCTATGGCTACACCTTC; CDR3aa: CASSLTKPYGYTF
j_gene: TRBJ1-4; abundance: NA; d_gene: NA; v_gene: TRBV4-1; CDR3nt: TGCGCCAGCAGCCAGCTACAGGGCTCTTATGAGAAACTGTTTTTT; CDR3aa: CASSQLQGSYEKLFF
j_gene: TRBJ2-7; abundance: NA; d_gene: TRBD2; v_gene: TRBV6-1; CDR3nt: TGTGCCAGCAGTGCTCTTGGGGGGGGGTCCTACGAGCAGTACTTC; CDR3aa: CASSALGGGSYEQYF
j_gene: TRBJ2-3; abundance: NA; d_gene: NA; v_gene: TRBV28; CDR3nt: TGTGCCAGCAGTTCCCACCTCCTCGTAGTGCAGTATTTT; CDR3aa: CASSSHLLVVQYF
j_gene: TRBJ2-1; abundance: NA; d_gene: NA; v_gene: TRBV28; CDR3nt: TGTGCCAGCAGCGCCTGGGCTTTCAATGAGCAGTTCTTC; CDR3aa: CASSAWAFNEQFF
j_gene: TRBJ2-7; abundance: once; d_gene: TRBD2; v_gene: TRBV2; CDR3nt: TGTGCCAGCATGTTAGCGGGGGGACAACAGCAGTACTTC; CDR3aa: CASMLAGGQQQYF
j_gene: TRBJ1-1; abundance: NA; d_gene: NA; v_gene: TRBV7-2; CDR3nt: TGTGCCAGCAGCTTGGGGGCGCGAACTGAAGCTTTCTTT; CDR3aa: CASSLGARTEAFF
j_gene: TRBJ2-5; abundance: NA; d_gene: TRBD2; v_gene: TRBV27; CDR3nt: TGTGCCAGCAGTTTATTATCTAGCGGGAGGGAAGAGACCCAGTACTTC; CDR3aa: CASSLLSSGREETQYF
j_gene: TRBJ2-3; abundance: NA; d_gene: TRBD1; v_gene: TRBV10-2; CDR3nt: TGCGCCAGCAGTGAGCTCGACAGGGGGACTTTAGCAGATACGCAGTATTTT; CDR3aa: CASSELDRGTLADTQYF
j_gene: TRBJ2-1; abundance: NA; d_gene: NA; v_gene: TRBV7-9; CDR3nt: TGTGCCAGCAGCCTTAGTGGGAGGCCCCCATACAATGAGCAGTTCTTC; CDR3aa: CASSLSGRPPYNEQFF
j_gene: TRBJ2-2; abundance: few; d_gene: NA; v_gene: TRBV5-4; CDR3nt: TGTGCCAGCAGCGCTCTATCGGGGATCGGGACCGGGGAGCTGTTTTTT; CDR3aa: CASSALSGIGTGELFF
j_gene: TRBJ1-1; abundance: NA; d_gene: TRBD1; v_gene: TRBV6-5; CDR3nt: TGTGCCAGCAGTTTTTGGACAGGGTCAAACACTGAAGCTTTCTTT; CDR3aa: CASSFWTGSNTEAFF
j_gene: TRBJ2-7; abundance: NA; d_gene: NA; v_gene: TRBV19; CDR3nt: TGTGCCAGTAGTATAGGAGGAGCCCGGTCCTACGAGCAGTACTTC; CDR3aa: CASSIGGARSYEQYF
j_gene: TRBJ2-7; abundance: NA; d_gene: NA; v_gene: TRBV5-6; CDR3nt: TGTGCCAGCAGCGTGGGACTCAACGAGCAGTACTTC; CDR3aa: CASSVGLNEQYF
j_gene: TRBJ2-1; abundance: NA; d_gene: NA; v_gene: TRBV11-2; CDR3nt: TGTGCCAGCAGCTCCCCCTATCAATATGAGCAGTTCTTC; CDR3aa: CASSSPYQYEQFF
j_gene: TRBJ2-2; abundance: NA; d_gene: NA; v_gene: TRBV28; CDR3nt: TGTGCCAGCAGTTTTCATATAGGGCAGGGCACCGGGGAGCTGTTTTTT; CDR3aa: CASSFHIGQGTGELFF
j_gene: TRBJ2-7; abundance: many; d_gene: NA; v_gene: TRBV10-2; CDR3nt: TGCGCCAGCACCGGGGGGCCCCATTACGAGCAGTACTTC; CDR3aa: CASTGGPHYEQYF
j_gene: TRBJ2-7; abundance: NA; d_gene: NA; v_gene: TRBV5-4; CDR3nt: TGTGCCAGCTTCCTTCACGAGCAGTACTTC; CDR3aa: CASFLHEQYF